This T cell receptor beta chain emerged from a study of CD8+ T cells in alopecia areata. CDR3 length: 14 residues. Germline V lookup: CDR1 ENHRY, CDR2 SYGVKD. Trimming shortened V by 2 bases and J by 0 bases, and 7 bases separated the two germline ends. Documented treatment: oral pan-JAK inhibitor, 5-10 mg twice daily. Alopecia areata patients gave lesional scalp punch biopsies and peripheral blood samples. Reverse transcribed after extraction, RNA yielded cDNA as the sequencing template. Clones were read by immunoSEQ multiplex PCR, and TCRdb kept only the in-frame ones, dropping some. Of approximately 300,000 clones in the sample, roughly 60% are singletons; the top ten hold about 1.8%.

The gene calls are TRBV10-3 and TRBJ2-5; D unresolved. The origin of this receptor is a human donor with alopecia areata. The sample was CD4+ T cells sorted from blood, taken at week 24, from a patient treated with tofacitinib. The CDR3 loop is CAISEGRNQETQYF. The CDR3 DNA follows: TGTGCCATCAGTGAGGGACGGAACCAAGAGACCCAGTACTTC.